This passage covers 10 T cell receptor beta chains from one sample sequenced in a study of a mutant IDH1 vaccine in newly diagnosed glioma. For these receptors, no antigen is known. Data came from immunoSEQ multiplex PCR; TCRdb stores just in-frame clones and leaves some out. This table has 40,000 to 45,000 clones, 65% to 90% appearing once. As for time point: week 35, safety follow-up. The investigators gave 300 ug of mutant IDH1 20-mer peptide in each vaccine dose, together with topical imiquimod. Specimen: PBMCs, collected from a glioma patient whose treatment included an IDH1 peptide vaccine. The receptors were sampled from a woman aged 50 to 60 with glioma.

This chain connects TRBV5-5 to TRBJ1-2; 7 bases agree with TRBD1. The V gene end was trimmed by 1 base and the J gene end by 4 bases; junction bases not matched to a gene: 7. The CDR3 extends over 15 amino acids. Germline V CDR1 and CDR2: SGHKS, YYEKEE (reference sequence). CDR3 amino acids: CASSLQSQGVYGYTF. CDR3 DNA sequence: TGTGCCAGCAGCTTGCAAAGTCAGGGGGTCTATGGCTACACCTTC.

This rearrangement joins TRBV5-1 to TRBJ1-1; D call uncertain. Germline V gene data show CDR1 as SGHRS and CDR2 as YFSETQ. The CDR3 sequence is 15 residues long. Trimming pared 4 bases from V and 4 bases from J, leaving 17 bases between. The CDR3 DNA sequence: TGCGCCAGCAGCCCGGGTGACCAATTATCCACTGAAGCTTTCTTT. It codes for CASSPGDQLSTEAFF. Full variable domain (remainder filled in from reference TRBV5-1 and TRBJ1-1): KAGVTQTPRYLIKTRGQQVTLSCSPISGHRSVSWYQQTPGQGLQFLFEYFSETQRNKGNFPGRFSGRQFSNSRSEMNVSTLELGDSALYLCASSPGDQLSTEAFFGQGTRLTVV.

The chain is built from TRBV7-9 and TRBJ1-5; D is possibly TRBD1 (5 bases). Germline CDR1 is SEHNR and CDR2 is FQNEAQ (reference sequence). This CDR3 is 15 amino acids long. Between the trimmed V and J ends, which lost 5 bases and 0 bases, there was a span of 11 bases. CDR3 DNA: TGTGCCAGCAGCGCGGGGACGGTTAGCAATCAGCCCCAGCATTTT. The encoded protein is CASSAGTVSNQPQHF.

V usage is TRBV6-1 and J usage is TRBJ1-6, with TRBD1 matching 10 bases. The ends lost 3 bases at V and 7 bases at J; junction bases unmatched: 3. The length of the CDR3 is 15 residues. CDR1 and CDR2 (germline): MNHNS, SASEGT. In DNA, the CDR3 is TGTGCCAGCAGTGAGGGGACAGGGGCCAATTCACCCCTCCACTTT. It translates to CASSEGTGANSPLHF.

V and J are TRBV7-8 and TRBJ1-5, with D maybe TRBD1 (5 bases). Trimming stripped 5 bases from V and 3 bases from J, with 14 bases between. The V gene's germline CDR1 is SGHVS and CDR2 FQNEAQ. There are 15 residues in the CDR3. CDR3 sequence: CASSTRPGYNQPQHF. CDR3 in DNA: TGTGCCAGCAGCACCCGGCCAGGGTACAATCAGCCCCAGCATTTT.

The chain uses TRBV4-1 and TRBJ1-6; D gene uncertain. V lost 6 bases to trimming and J lost 0 bases, with 12 bases between them. Per germline, CDR1 MGHRA and CDR2 YSYEKL. This CDR3 is built from 16 residues. CDR3: CASSVKESSYNSPLHF. The CDR3 DNA reads TGCGCCAGCAGTGTCAAAGAGAGCTCCTATAATTCACCCCTCCACTTT.

The chain carries TRBV9 and TRBJ1-5, with D uncertain. This CDR3 has 14 amino acids. Germline values: CDR1 SGDLS, CDR2 YYNGEE. V was clipped by 3 bases and J by 4 bases, with 11 bases between them. DNA for the CDR3: TGTGCCAGCAGCGCGGGATTTGGGAATCAGCCCCAGCATTTT. Amino acids: CASSAGFGNQPQHF.

The chain has TRBV9 and TRBJ2-7; D remains unclear. The V gene's germline CDR1 is SGDLS and CDR2 YYNGEE. The CDR3 is made up of 14 amino acids. Trimming removed 0 bases from V and 1 base from J, with 8 bases in between. In DNA form, the CDR3 reads TGTGCCAGCAGCGTAGGGGGAAGGTCCTACGAGCAGTACTTC. Translating it yields CASSVGGRSYEQYF.

The chain uses TRBV9 and TRBJ2-3; D not resolved. CDR3 length: 13 residues. The V gene's germline CDR1 is SGDLS and CDR2 YYNGEE. Trimming pared 5 bases from V and 4 bases from J, leaving 11 bases between. CDR3 protein: CASSSYLPDTQYF. The DNA for the CDR3 is TGTGCCAGCAGTTCATACCTCCCAGATACGCAGTATTTT.

The V gene is TRBV7-9, the J gene TRBJ2-2, with TRBD1 matching over 12 bases. Trimming removed 5 bases from V and 6 bases from J; junction bases left unmatched: 10. This CDR3 is 17 amino acids long. Germline assignment: CDR1 SEHNR and CDR2 FQNEAQ (reference sequence). The CDR3 region has the DNA TGTGCCAGCAGCCTGCCGGGACAGGGGGCTAGGGCCGGGGAGCTGTTTTTT. Protein: CASSLPGQGARAGELFF. Full variable domain (remainder filled in from reference TRBV7-9 and TRBJ2-2): DTGVSQNPRHKITKRGQNVTFRCDPISEHNRLYWYRQTLGQGPEFLTYFQNEAQLEKSRLLSDRFSAERPKGSFSTLEIQRTEQGDSAMYLCASSLPGQGARAGELFFGEGSRLTVL.